The 13 T cell receptor beta chains given below trace back to one sample, sequenced in a study of blood T cell repertoires in COVID-19. The assay was immunoSEQ multiplex PCR, and TCRdb's table has in-frame clones only and misses some. Among 150,000 or so clones listed, over 80% were seen once. The sample taken for sequencing was PBMCs or T cells enriched from blood (not recorded which). The receptor set was obtained from a woman aged 55-70 years who had recovered from COVID-19.

This clone showed up just once. This sequence joins TRBV3-1 (or the pseudogene TRBV3-2) and TRBJ2-1; possible D gene TRBD2, 6 bases. CDR1 is LGHDT, CDR2 YNNKEL, per germline (reference sequence). Trimming cost V 0 bases and J 0 bases, with 9 bases left between them. CDR3 size: 16 residues. This CDR3 is CASSQEGLHSYNEQFF. The CDR3 DNA sequence: TGTGCCAGCAGCCAAGAGGGACTCCACTCCTACAATGAGCAGTTCTTC.

The rearrangement joins TRBV3-1 (or the pseudogene TRBV3-2) to TRBJ2-1; TRBD2 matches 7 bases. The V gene end was trimmed by 3 bases and the J gene end by 4 bases; junction bases not matched to a gene: 6. CDR1 is LGHDT, CDR2 YNNKEL, per germline (reference sequence). The CDR3 consists of 15 residues. The CDR3 is CASSHPSRGYNEQFF. CDR3 coding DNA: TGTGCCAGCAGCCACCCCTCGCGGGGGTACAATGAGCAGTTCTTC.

V usage is TRBV5-5 and J usage is TRBJ2-1; 7 positions agree with TRBD2. CDR3 length equals 15 residues. V shed 4 bases, J shed 4 bases, and the junction held 8 bases outside the gene matches. Germline V gives CDR1 SGHKS, CDR2 YYEKEE (reference sequence). This chain's CDR3 is CASSLGLAEYNEQFF. For the CDR3, the DNA is TGTGCCAGCAGCCTGGGTCTAGCGGAGTACAATGAGCAGTTCTTC.

This clone has just a few counts. The chain joins TRBV19 to TRBJ2-6, with D maybe TRBD1 (5 bases). This CDR3 spans 15 amino acids. Looked up from germline, CDR1 is LNHDA and CDR2 is SQIVND (reference sequence). V was trimmed by 1 base and J by 4 bases, leaving 8 bases between them. Here the CDR3 reads CASSIVRAGANVLTF. The CDR3 coding sequence is TGTGCCAGTAGTATAGTCAGGGCCGGGGCCAACGTCCTGACTTTC.

The V gene is TRBV6-1, the J gene TRBJ2-1; possibly TRBD2 for D (6 bases). In germline, CDR1 is MNHNS, CDR2 SASEGT. CDR3 length equals 12 residues. Between the trimmed V and J ends, which lost 3 bases and 11 bases, there was a span of 11 bases. The CDR3 spells CASSEGGTQQFF. The CDR3 nucleotides read TGTGCCAGCAGTGAGGGGGGAACACAGCAGTTCTTC.

This clone was seen more than once but under ten times. CDR3 sequence: CAWSVDRGTYEQYF. CDR3 in DNA: TGTGCCTGGAGTGTCGACAGGGGCACCTACGAGCAGTACTTC. J is TRBJ2-7 and V is TRBV30, with 8 bases identical to TRBD1. Looked up from germline, CDR1 is GTSNPN and CDR2 is SVGIG (reference sequence). V was clipped by 0 bases and J by 2 bases; unmatched bases: 3. The CDR3 is made up of 14 amino acids.

The chain recombines TRBV4-1 with TRBJ2-1, with D unresolved. With 0 bases removed from V and 4 bases from J, the gap between germline ends came to 10 bases. Germline values: CDR1 MGHRA, CDR2 YSYEKL. This CDR3 has 15 residues. The CDR3 loop is CASSQDKLPYNEQFF. The CDR3 DNA follows: TGCGCCAGCAGCCAAGATAAACTACCTTACAATGAGCAGTTCTTC.

The gene calls are TRBV25-1 and TRBJ2-7; TRBD1 agrees at 12 bases. CDR3 length: 15 amino acids. CDR1 and CDR2 (germline): MGHDK, SYGVNS. V lost 2 bases, J lost 6 bases, and 5 bases stayed unmatched. The CDR3 coding sequence is TGTGCCAGCAGTGAAGGGGGACAGGGGGCCTTCGAGCAGTACTTC. Amino acids: CASSEGGQGAFEQYF.

The chain is built from TRBV18 and TRBJ1-5, with 7 nucleotides matching TRBD1. With V trimmed by 5 bases and J by 1 base, 5 bases remained unmatched. CDR1 and CDR2 from the germline V gene are KGHSH and LQKENI. The CDR3 has 15 amino acids. The CDR3 nucleotides are TGTGCCAGCTCAAGAGACAGGGCAAGCAATCAGCCCCAGCATTTT. Translated: CASSRDRASNQPQHF.

CDR3 nucleotide sequence: TGTGCCAGCAGTTACTCGACAGTGAACACCGGGGAGCTGTTTTTT. It translates to CASSYSTVNTGELFF. The chain joins TRBV6-5 to TRBJ2-2, with a tentative D call TRBD1 (5 bases). V shed 0 bases and J shed 1 base, with 6 bases lying between them. The germline CDR1 and CDR2 sequences are MNHEY and SVGAGI. There are 15 residues in the CDR3.

In this sample, this clone turned up once. The V call is TRBV5-1, the J call TRBJ1-3; maybe TRBD1 (5 bases). Germline V CDR1 and CDR2: SGHRS, YFSETQ. The CDR3 totals 16 residues. The V and J ends lost 0 bases and 0 bases respectively, with 10 bases between them. CDR3 region: CASSLGTSGSGNTIYF. CDR3 DNA: TGCGCCAGCAGCTTGGGGACATCCGGCTCTGGAAACACCATATATTTT.

This clone has a single count. The V and J genes are TRBV28 and TRBJ1-5; 9 nucleotides align to TRBD1. CDR1 is MDHEN and CDR2 is SYDVKM in the germline V gene. Trimming removed 5 bases from V and 7 bases from J; junction bases left unmatched: 9. This CDR3 region has 15 residues. The DNA for the CDR3 is TGTGCCAGCAGTCACCGGGACAGGGTGTGGCAGCCCCAGCATTTT. Translated: CASSHRDRVWQPQHF.

V and J are TRBV10-3 and TRBJ1-2; 7 bases match TRBD1. This CDR3 is built from 14 residues. In germline, CDR1 is ENHRY, CDR2 SYGVKD. V shed 7 bases and J 7 bases; nucleotides not matched to a gene: 12. The CDR3 here is CAITRGTKRGGYTF. The DNA of the CDR3 is TGTGCCATCACCAGGGGGACCAAACGAGGTGGCTACACCTTC.